What follows describes a single T cell receptor beta chain. The data derive from a study of blood T cell repertoires in COVID-19. The wider study: Samples came from the United States, Italy and Spain, spanning acute and convalescent COVID-19. T cells, B-cell-depleted T cells, or PBMCs supplied cDNA or gDNA.

From germline, CDR1 is MDHEN and CDR2 SYDVKM. Trimming left V 3 bases short and J 2 bases short, with 8 bases between. The CDR3 is made up of 13 amino acids. Study processing details: Reference gene primer amplification gave estimated nucleated cell counts. Some clones are missing from TCRdb's copy, which holds only in-frame ones; the method was immunoSEQ multiplex PCR. D and trimming were read from the DNA, whereas the V and J calls and clone size are those reported in that table. Here the sample spans about 98,000 clones, about four fifths being singletons. The TCR was taken from a man of 80 years or more with acute or convalescent COVID-19. Sequences were obtained from peripheral blood. This chain uses TRBV28 with TRBJ2-7; perhaps TRBD2 as D (6 bases). For the CDR3, the DNA is TGTGCCAGCAGTTTGGCGGGGCCCTACGAGCAGTACTTC. This translates into CASSLAGPYEQYF.